This T cell receptor beta chain is drawn from a study of blood T cell repertoires in COVID-19. Contact with a PCR-confirmed or clinician-diagnosed COVID-19 case occurred within 2 weeks of entry. Study processing details: Amplified reference gene primers provided the basis for estimating nucleated cell counts. Sequencing was performed with immunoSEQ multiplex PCR; in TCRdb, only in-frame clones are kept and a portion is missing. D and trimming were read from the DNA, whereas the V and J calls and clone size are those reported in that table. This sample has 270,000 or so clones, with approximately 81% found just once. The CDR3 consists of 13 residues. Germline CDR1 reads MNHEY; CDR2 reads SVGAGI. Trimming left V 11 bases short and J 9 bases short, with 17 bases between.

The receptor's source is a woman in her forties or fifties who had been exposed to COVID-19. The V gene is TRBV6-5, the J gene TRBJ1-6; no reliable D call. The sample consisted of PBMCs or T cells enriched from blood (not recorded which). The CDR3 loop reads CAATGGVVSPLHF. The CDR3 bases are TGTGCCGCAACGGGCGGGGTAGTTTCACCCCTCCACTTT.